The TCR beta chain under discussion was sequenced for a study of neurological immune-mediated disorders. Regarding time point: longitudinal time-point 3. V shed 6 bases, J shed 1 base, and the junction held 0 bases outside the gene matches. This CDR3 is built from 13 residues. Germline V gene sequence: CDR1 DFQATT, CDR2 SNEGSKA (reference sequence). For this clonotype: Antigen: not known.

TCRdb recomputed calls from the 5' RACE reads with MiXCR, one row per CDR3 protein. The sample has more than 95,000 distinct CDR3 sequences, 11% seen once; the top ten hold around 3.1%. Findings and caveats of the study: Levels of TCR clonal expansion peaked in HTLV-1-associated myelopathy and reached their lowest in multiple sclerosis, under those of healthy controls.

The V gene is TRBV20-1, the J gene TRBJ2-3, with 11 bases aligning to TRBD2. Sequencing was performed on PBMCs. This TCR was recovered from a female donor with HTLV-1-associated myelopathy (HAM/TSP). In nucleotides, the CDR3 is TGCAGTGCGGGACTAGCGGGCACAGATACGCAGTATTTT. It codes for CSAGLAGTDTQYF.